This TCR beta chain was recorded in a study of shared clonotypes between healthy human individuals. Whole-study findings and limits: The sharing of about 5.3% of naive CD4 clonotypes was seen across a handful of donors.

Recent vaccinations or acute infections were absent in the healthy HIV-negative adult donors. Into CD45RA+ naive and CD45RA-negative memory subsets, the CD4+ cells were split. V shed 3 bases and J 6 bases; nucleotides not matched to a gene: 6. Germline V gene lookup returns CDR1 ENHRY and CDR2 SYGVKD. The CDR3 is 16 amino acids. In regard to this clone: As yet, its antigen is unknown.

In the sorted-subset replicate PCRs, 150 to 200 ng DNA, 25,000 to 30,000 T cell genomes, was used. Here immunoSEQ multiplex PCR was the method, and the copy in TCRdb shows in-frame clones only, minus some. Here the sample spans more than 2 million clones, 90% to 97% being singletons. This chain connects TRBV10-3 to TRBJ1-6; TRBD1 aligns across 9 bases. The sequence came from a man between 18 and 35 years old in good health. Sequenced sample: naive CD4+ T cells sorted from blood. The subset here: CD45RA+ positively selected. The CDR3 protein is CAISDLGGQGNSPLHF. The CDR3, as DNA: TGTGCCATCAGTGATTTAGGGGGACAGGGTAATTCACCCCTCCACTTT.